The sequence of this TCR beta chain was determined in a study of cytomegalovirus exposure and HLA in healthy donors. Use of 60 Vbeta and 13 Jbeta primers characterized the PCR. Here immunoSEQ multiplex PCR was the method, and the copy in TCRdb shows in-frame clones only, minus some. The sample includes about 140,000 clones, 70% to 85% of them seen just once. Germline V gene sequence: CDR1 MNHEY, CDR2 SVGAGI. V was clipped by 3 bases and J by 4 bases, with 12 bases between them. CDR3 size: 14 residues. This receptor was identified in a middle-aged woman in good health and CMV-seronegative. The material sequenced was PBMCs. The chain employs TRBV6-5 and TRBJ1-1; possible D gene TRBD1, 5 bases. The CDR3 nucleotides are TGTGCCAGCAGTTATGGGGGAGGACGCACTGAAGCTTTCTTT. It is translated as CASSYGGGRTEAFF.